Listed here are 18 T cell receptor beta chains from one sample, sequenced in a study of cytomegalovirus exposure and HLA in healthy donors. PCR employed 60 Vbeta and 13 Jbeta primers. Measured with immunoSEQ multiplex PCR; TCRdb has only the in-frame clones, and not every one. The data show over 100,000 clones, with 70% to 85% seen just once and roughly 9.7% held by the top ten. The sample comprised PBMCs. These receptors were taken from a man aged 35 to 55 in good health and CMV-seropositive.

The chain uses TRBV29-1 and TRBJ1-2; D is perhaps TRBD1 (5 bases). The V gene's germline CDR1 is SQVTM and CDR2 ANQGSEA. CDR3 length: 13 residues. Trimming pared 5 bases from V and 0 bases from J, leaving 10 bases between. Here the CDR3 DNA reads TGCAGCGTTTCGTCAGGGTCTAACTATGGCTACACCTTC. Its translation: CSVSSGSNYGYTF.

The chain couples TRBV7-2 to TRBJ2-7, with D perhaps matching TRBD2 (5 bases). There are 16 residues in the CDR3. Germline V lookup: CDR1 SGHTA, CDR2 FQGNSA. V shed 0 bases and J shed 3 bases, with 15 bases lying between them. This chain's CDR3 is CASSLATNQPNYEQYF. CDR3 DNA sequence: TGTGCCAGCAGCTTAGCGACTAACCAACCAAACTACGAGCAGTACTTC.

V is TRBV30 and J is TRBJ1-6; possible D gene TRBD1, 6 bases. V lost 4 bases, J lost 9 bases, and 19 bases lay in between. The germline CDR1 and CDR2 sequences are GTSNPN and SVGIG (reference sequence). This CDR3 is 15 amino acids long. This chain's CDR3 is CAWNSGGASGSPLHF. For the CDR3, the DNA is TGTGCCTGGAATTCTGGGGGCGCGTCAGGTTCACCCCTCCACTTT.

The V and J genes are TRBV5-1 and TRBJ2-1; D is unresolved. Trimming took off 0 bases at V and 10 bases at J, with 14 bases between the two ends. The CDR3 spans 14 residues. CDR1 and CDR2 (germline): SGHRS, YFSETQ. Here the CDR3 DNA reads TGCGCCAGCAGCTTGGAGCTCCCCCTCAAGGAGCAGTTCTTC. It codes for CASSLELPLKEQFF.

This clone was seen only a few times. V and J are TRBV5-1 and TRBJ2-1; 7 bases match TRBD2. This CDR3 region has 16 residues. The germline V gene has CDR1 SGHRS and CDR2 YFSETQ. The J segment lost 0 bases and the V segment lost 0 bases, leaving 3 bases of the junction unmatched. In DNA form, the CDR3 reads TGCGCCAGCAGCTTGGAACCTAGCGGCTCCTACAATGAGCAGTTCTTC. Encoded protein: CASSLEPSGSYNEQFF.

This chain connects TRBV29-1 to TRBJ1-2; 8 bases line up with TRBD1. There are 14 residues in the CDR3. CDR1 is SQVTM, CDR2 ANQGSEA, per germline. Trimming removed 7 bases from V and 4 bases from J; junction bases left unmatched: 11. The CDR3 loop reads CSAWDRSTVYGYTF. The CDR3 bases are TGCAGCGCGTGGGACAGGAGCACTGTCTATGGCTACACCTTC.

The rearrangement joins TRBV4-2 to TRBJ2-5, with a weak D call TRBD2 (7 bases). Germline V gene lookup returns CDR1 LGHNA and CDR2 YNFKEQ. The CDR3 has 17 amino acids. Trimming removed 1 base from V and 0 bases from J, with 15 bases in between. In DNA, the CDR3 is TGTGCCAGCAGCCAAGTTTCGGGCGGGGGCAACCAAGAGACCCAGTACTTC. The encoded protein is CASSQVSGGGNQETQYF.

V usage is TRBV9 and J usage is TRBJ2-1, with 9 bases lining up with TRBD2. Germline-derived CDR1 and CDR2 are SGDLS and YYNGEE. Trimming cost V 0 bases and J 2 bases; bases outside gene matches: 3. This CDR3 has 16 amino acids. The chain's CDR3 is CASSVDPSGAYNEQFF. The CDR3 region has the DNA TGTGCCAGCAGCGTAGACCCTAGCGGGGCCTACAATGAGCAGTTCTTC. Filled out from reference TRBV9 and TRBJ2-1, the complete variable domain reads DSGVTQTPKHLITATGQRVTLRCSPRSGDLSVYWYQQSLDQGLQFLIQYYNGEERAKGNILERFSAQQFPDLHSELNLSSLELGDSALYFCASSVDPSGAYNEQFFGPGTRLTVL.

Comments on this clone: The sample has other DNA sequences that encode this CDR3 too. The chain joins TRBV28 to TRBJ2-6; TRBD1 matches at 8 bases. After removal of 6 bases from V and 0 bases from J, the junction contained 7 bases not matched to a gene. Germline-derived CDR1 and CDR2 are MDHEN and SYDVKM. The CDR3 spans 17 residues. The chain's CDR3 is CASSPWTGSSGANVLTF. As DNA, the CDR3 is TGTGCCAGCAGCCCGTGGACAGGGTCCTCTGGGGCCAACGTCCTGACTTTC.

This rearrangement joins TRBV29-1 to TRBJ1-1, with 8 nucleotides matching TRBD1. The CDR3 sequence is 15 residues long. The germline CDR1 and CDR2 sequences are SQVTM and ANQGSEA. The ends lost 8 bases at V and 4 bases at J; junction bases unmatched: 15. CDR3 sequence: CSSSLWTGTRTEAFF. CDR3 bases: TGCAGCTCTTCCCTTTGGACAGGGACACGCACTGAAGCTTTCTTT.

This clone turned up a few times. V and J are TRBV5-5 and TRBJ2-1, with 7 bases aligning to TRBD2. Germline V gene lookup returns CDR1 SGHKS and CDR2 YYEKEE (reference sequence). V was clipped by 4 bases and J by 0 bases; unmatched bases: 4. This CDR3 region has 15 residues. Here the CDR3 reads CASSLGGSSYNEQFF. The CDR3 coding sequence is TGTGCCAGCAGCCTCGGGGGGTCCTCCTACAATGAGCAGTTCTTC.

This chain links TRBV2 with TRBJ2-7; D remains ambiguous. In germline, CDR1 is SNHLY, CDR2 FYNNEI. There are 14 residues in the CDR3. Trimming cost V 7 bases and J 5 bases, with 18 bases left between them. DNA for the CDR3: TGTGCCAGCATTCGGTCCATCTTAATCCACGAGCAGTACTTC. Translation gives CASIRSILIHEQYF.

This chain uses TRBV14 with TRBJ1-1, with D perhaps matching TRBD1 (5 bases). The CDR3 covers 18 residues. Germline V gene sequence: CDR1 SGHDN, CDR2 FVKESK. The germline V and J ends were trimmed by 1 base and 1 base, with 19 bases remaining between them. The CDR3 region is CASSQGLRVWTPNTEAFF. The DNA of the CDR3 is TGTGCCAGCAGCCAAGGTCTTCGTGTCTGGACACCGAACACTGAAGCTTTCTTT.

This clone was recorded a few times. The rearrangement links TRBV5-1 to TRBJ2-7, with 11 bases identical to TRBD2. V lost 4 bases and J lost 3; bases outside the gene matches: 9. Germline-derived CDR1 and CDR2 are SGHRS and YFSETQ. The length of the CDR3 is 16 residues. The DNA of the CDR3 is TGCGCCAGCAGCAACTTACTAGCGGGGGTTCTCTACGAGCAGTACTTC. Encoded protein: CASSNLLAGVLYEQYF.

The genes are TRBV9 and TRBJ1-1; D uncertain. Germline V gives CDR1 SGDLS, CDR2 YYNGEE. Trimming cost V 0 bases and J 3 bases, with 12 bases left between them. The CDR3 is made up of 15 amino acids. CDR3 nucleotide sequence: TGTGCCAGCAGCGTAGGCGGGGATCCGGACACTGAAGCTTTCTTT. It yields the protein CASSVGGDPDTEAFF. Based on the CDR3 plus reference TRBV9 and TRBJ1-1, the full variable domain is DSGVTQTPKHLITATGQRVTLRCSPRSGDLSVYWYQQSLDQGLQFLIQYYNGEERAKGNILERFSAQQFPDLHSELNLSSLELGDSALYFCASSVGGDPDTEAFFGQGTRLTVV.

The rearrangement links TRBV11-2 to TRBJ1-2; D gene ambiguous. CDR1 SGHAT and CDR2 FQNNGV come from the germline V gene. Trimming took 5 bases from V and 6 from J, leaving 19 bases between them. This CDR3 comprises 15 residues. This CDR3 reads CASSLTRTHLDGYTF. CDR3 in DNA: TGTGCCAGCAGCCTAACACGGACTCACCTTGATGGCTACACCTTC.

This clone came up a few times. The chain is built from TRBV6-5 and TRBJ1-1; the D gene is possibly TRBD1 (5 bases). The CDR3 totals 14 residues. Per the germline V gene, CDR1 is MNHEY and CDR2 is SVGAGI. With 6 bases removed from V and 1 base from J, the gap between germline ends came to 12 bases. This chain's CDR3 is CASRVRGGNTEAFF. As DNA, the CDR3 is TGTGCCAGCAGGGTAAGGGGAGGGAACACTGAAGCTTTCTTT.

The J gene is TRBJ1-6, the V gene TRBV5-1; maybe TRBD1 (5 bases). Germline CDR1 reads SGHRS; CDR2 reads YFSETQ. V was pared by 3 bases and J by 7 bases, with 14 bases between. This CDR3 has 15 residues. This chain's CDR3 is CASSSTDGGNSPLHF. The CDR3 nucleotides are TGCGCCAGCAGCTCCACGGACGGGGGAAATTCACCCCTCCACTTT.